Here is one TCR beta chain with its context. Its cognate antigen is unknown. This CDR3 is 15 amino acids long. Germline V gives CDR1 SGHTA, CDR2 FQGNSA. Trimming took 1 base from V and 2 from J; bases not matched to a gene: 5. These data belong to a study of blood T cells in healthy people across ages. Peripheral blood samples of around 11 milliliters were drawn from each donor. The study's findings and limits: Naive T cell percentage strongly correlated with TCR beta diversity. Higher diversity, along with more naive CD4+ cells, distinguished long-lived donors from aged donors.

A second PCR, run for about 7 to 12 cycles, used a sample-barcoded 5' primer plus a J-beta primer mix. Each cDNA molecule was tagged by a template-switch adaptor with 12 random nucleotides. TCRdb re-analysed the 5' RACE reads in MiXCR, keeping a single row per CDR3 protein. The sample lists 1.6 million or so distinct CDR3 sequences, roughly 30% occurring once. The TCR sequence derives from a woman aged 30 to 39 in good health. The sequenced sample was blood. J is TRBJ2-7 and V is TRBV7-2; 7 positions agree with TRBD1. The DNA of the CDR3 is TGTGCCAGCAGCTTAGTCCATGGGACAGCCTACGAGCAGTACTTC. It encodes CASSLVHGTAYEQYF. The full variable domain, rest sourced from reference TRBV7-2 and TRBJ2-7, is GAGVSQSPSNKVTEKGKDVELRCDPISGHTALYWYRQSLGQGLEFLIYFQGNSAPDKSGLPSDRFSAERTGGSVSTLTIQRTQQEDSAVYLCASSLVHGTAYEQYFGPGTRLTVT.